These 23 T cell receptor beta chains originate from one sample sequenced in a study of T cell responses to AZD1222 COVID-19 vaccine. The repertoire was sequenced with immunoSEQ multiplex PCR; TCRdb's copy has only in-frame clones and lacks some. The sample shows fewer than 120,000 clones, 80% to 90% of them seen only once. Sequencing was performed on peripheral blood, taken 28 days after the second AZD1222 dose. The receptors were sampled from an adult who received the AZD1222 COVID-19 vaccine.

This chain connects TRBV11-2 to TRBJ1-6; D remains unclear. This CDR3 contains 12 residues. The ends were cut back, 5 bases at V and 8 bases at J, with 7 bases in the middle. Germline CDR1 is SGHAT and CDR2 is FQNNGV. The CDR3 sequence: CASSQAHSPLHF. Written as DNA, the CDR3 is TGTGCCAGCAGCCAAGCCCATTCACCCCTCCACTTT.

The chain carries TRBV12-3 or TRBV12-4 and TRBJ2-7; D is undetermined. The V gene lost 5 bases and the J gene lost 3 bases, with 8 bases spanning the gap. The CDR3 loop spans 12 amino acids. The CDR3 bases are TGTGCCAGCAGTAGTGTCTTCTACGAGCAGTACTTC. Translated: CASSSVFYEQYF.

V and J are TRBV28 and TRBJ1-5; D not resolved. The CDR3 has 16 amino acids. Per the germline V gene, CDR1 is MDHEN and CDR2 is SYDVKM. The V end lost 2 bases, the J end lost 0 bases, and 11 bases lay between the germline ends. CDR3 region: CASSLIGQNSNQPQHF. The CDR3 DNA is TGTGCCAGCAGTTTAATTGGTCAAAATAGCAATCAGCCCCAGCATTTT.

The rearrangement links TRBV29-1 to TRBJ2-1; perhaps TRBD2 as D (6 bases). CDR1 and CDR2 (germline): SQVTM, ANQGSEA. This CDR3 region has 13 residues. Trimming shortened V by 4 bases and J by 6 bases, and 13 bases separated the two germline ends. The CDR3 is CSVVAVTLNEQFF. The DNA for the CDR3 is TGCAGCGTTGTAGCGGTAACACTCAATGAGCAGTTCTTC.

This rearrangement joins TRBV2 to TRBJ2-5, with TRBD1 identical over 11 bases. After removal of 3 bases from V and 5 bases from J, the junction contained 5 bases not matched to a gene. The CDR3 consists of 15 residues. Germline assignment: CDR1 SNHLY and CDR2 FYNNEI. This chain's CDR3 is CASSDWTGGLETQYF. The CDR3 DNA follows: TGTGCCAGCAGTGACTGGACAGGGGGCCTCGAGACCCAGTACTTC.

V is TRBV11-2 and J is TRBJ2-3; the D gene could be TRBD1 or TRBD2 (6 bases each). Germline CDR1 reads SGHAT; CDR2 reads FQNNGV. V shed 5 bases and J shed 2 bases, with 8 bases lying between them. The CDR3 covers 13 residues. The CDR3 loop reads CASSTGATDTQYF. As DNA, the CDR3 is TGTGCCAGCAGCACGGGGGCCACAGATACGCAGTATTTT.

This chain joins TRBV29-1 and TRBJ1-2, with D possibly TRBD1 on 5 matching bases. Trimming removed 3 bases from V and 7 bases from J, with 9 bases in between. Germline V gives CDR1 SQVTM, CDR2 ANQGSEA. This CDR3 contains 11 residues. The CDR3 bases are TGCAGCGTTGAGGGACGTGTTGGCTACACCTTC. Its translation: CSVEGRVGYTF.

The rearrangement links TRBV27 to TRBJ1-5, with unresolved D. CDR1 is MNHEY and CDR2 is SMNVEV in the germline V gene (reference sequence). Trimming removed 4 bases from V and 7 bases from J, with 14 bases in between. The CDR3 runs to 14 residues. In DNA, the CDR3 is TGTGCCAGCAGTTCCGGAAGCCCCCGCCAGCCCCAGCATTTT. This translates into CASSSGSPRQPQHF.

There are a few counts of this clone. This chain joins TRBV9 and TRBJ1-1; D unclear. The V end was cut by 0 bases, the J end by 10 bases, with 16 bases between. The germline CDR1 and CDR2 sequences are SGDLS and YYNGEE. This CDR3 contains 14 residues. The CDR3 DNA reads as TGTGCCAGCAGCGTAGTTCCCACAGCCGGCGGAGCTTTCTTT. This gives the protein CASSVVPTAGGAFF.

This rearrangement joins TRBV29-1 to TRBJ2-6; TRBD1 or TRBD2 may be the D gene (5 bases each). The V end lost 3 bases, the J end lost 2 bases, and 5 bases lay between the germline ends. This CDR3 has 13 amino acids. The V gene's germline CDR1 is SQVTM and CDR2 ANQGSEA. DNA for the CDR3: TGCAGCGTTGAGGGGGCTGGGGCCAACGTCCTGACTTTC. It translates to CSVEGAGANVLTF.

The chain carries TRBV6-5 and TRBJ1-1; D gene ambiguous. The germline V gene has CDR1 MNHEY and CDR2 SVGAGI. This CDR3 spans 13 amino acids. With 5 bases removed from V and 5 bases from J, the gap between germline ends came to 12 bases. CDR3 in amino acids: CASSPRGLTEAFF. CDR3 bases: TGTGCCAGCAGTCCACGTGGGTTAACTGAAGCTTTCTTT.

V is TRBV9 and J is TRBJ2-1; a possible D gene is TRBD2 (5 bases). Per the germline V gene, CDR1 is SGDLS and CDR2 is YYNGEE. V dropped 0 bases and J dropped 9 bases, with 10 bases sitting between them. The CDR3 totals 13 residues. CDR3 in DNA: TGTGCCAGCAGCGTAGATCTGAGGGCTGAGCAGTTCTTC. Its translation is CASSVDLRAEQFF.

V gene TRBV7-8 combines with J gene TRBJ1-4; D possibly corresponds to TRBD1 (6 bases). V shed 1 base and J shed 7 bases, with 13 bases lying between them. Germline CDR1 reads SGHVS; CDR2 reads FQNEAQ. The CDR3 is 15 amino acids. This chain's CDR3 is CASSLEGGLGEKLFF. As DNA, the CDR3 is TGTGCCAGCAGCTTAGAGGGGGGGCTCGGTGAAAAACTGTTTTTT. The full variable domain, rest sourced from reference TRBV7-8 and TRBJ1-4, is GAGVSQSPRYKVAKRGQDVALRCDPISGHVSLFWYQQALGQGPEFLTYFQNEAQLDKSGLPSDRFFAERPEGSVSTLKIQRTQQEDSAVYLCASSLEGGLGEKLFFGSGTQLSVL.

V and J are TRBV5-1 and TRBJ2-3; D is perhaps TRBD1 (5 bases). The CDR3 runs 13 residues. Germline V gene lookup returns CDR1 SGHRS and CDR2 YFSETQ. V was clipped by 0 bases and J by 4 bases, with 6 bases between them. The CDR3 here is CASSLARADTQYF. In DNA, the CDR3 is TGCGCCAGCAGCTTGGCCAGGGCAGATACGCAGTATTTT.

The chain couples TRBV6-5 to TRBJ1-1, with 8 bases aligning to TRBD1. Germline-derived CDR1 and CDR2 are MNHEY and SVGAGI. Trimming cost V 4 bases and J 1 base; bases outside gene matches: 5. CDR3 length: 15 residues. DNA of the CDR3: TGTGCCAGCAGTTCGAGCGACAGGGGGAACACTGAAGCTTTCTTT. Its translation: CASSSSDRGNTEAFF.

V and J are TRBV9 and TRBJ1-6; D is unclear. V was cut by 0 bases and J by 13 bases, with 14 bases left in between. CDR1 and CDR2 from the germline V gene are SGDLS and YYNGEE. The length of the CDR3 is 14 residues. CDR3 DNA: TGTGCCAGCAGCGTAGGAGCCGGGAACCTCCCCCTCCACTTT. Amino acid sequence: CASSVGAGNLPLHF.

This rearrangement joins TRBV7-9 to TRBJ1-2, with TRBD1 identical over 9 bases. The CDR3 extends over 13 amino acids. The germline V gene has CDR1 SEHNR and CDR2 FQNEAQ (reference sequence). J gave up 10 bases and V 2 bases, and 5 bases lay outside the gene matches. The CDR3 DNA reads TGTGCCAGCAGCTTACAACAGGGGGCTTCCTACACCTTC. Translated: CASSLQQGASYTF.

The chain links TRBV24-1 to TRBJ2-1; 11 nucleotides match TRBD2. Looked up from germline, CDR1 is KGHDR and CDR2 is SFDVKD. The CDR3 runs 15 residues. Trimming removed 4 bases from V and 5 bases from J; junction bases left unmatched: 3. This chain's CDR3 is CATSDLGLADNEQFF. Here the CDR3 DNA reads TGTGCCACCAGTGACTTGGGACTAGCGGACAATGAGCAGTTCTTC.

This rearrangement joins TRBV7-2 to TRBJ2-3, with a weak D call TRBD2 (7 bases). Germline CDR1 SGHTA, CDR2 FQGNSA. This CDR3 comprises 13 residues. Trimming took off 4 bases at V and 6 bases at J, with 11 bases between the two ends. The CDR3 spells CASSYRGGDTQYF. In nucleotides, the CDR3 is TGTGCCAGCAGCTATAGGGGGGGCGATACGCAGTATTTT.

The chain links TRBV6-5 to TRBJ2-3; weak D call: TRBD1 (6 bases). The V gene lost 0 bases and the J gene lost 1 base, with 8 bases spanning the gap. CDR1 and CDR2 (germline): MNHEY, SVGAGI. The CDR3 spans 15 residues. The CDR3 loop is CASSYSDSRTDTQYF. Here the CDR3 DNA reads TGTGCCAGCAGTTACTCGGACAGCCGCACAGATACGCAGTATTTT.

The genes are TRBV7-9 and TRBJ2-2, with D uncertain. Germline CDR1 and CDR2: SEHNR and FQNEAQ (reference sequence). This CDR3 is 11 amino acids long. The V end was cut by 3 bases, the J end by 4 bases, with 0 bases between. For the CDR3, the DNA is TGTGCCAGCAGCTTCACCGGGGAGCTGTTTTTT. Its protein is CASSFTGELFF.

The chain combines TRBV30 with TRBJ1-2; possible D gene TRBD1, 5 bases. This CDR3 comprises 13 residues. The ends were cut back, 1 base at V and 4 bases at J, with 10 bases in the middle. Germline CDR1 is GTSNPN and CDR2 is SVGIG (reference sequence). The CDR3 coding sequence is TGTGCCTGGAGTGGTGGGGGGACCTATGGCTACACCTTC. Translating it yields CAWSGGGTYGYTF.

V is TRBV28 and J is TRBJ1-4; 7 nucleotides agree with TRBD1. CDR1 is MDHEN and CDR2 is SYDVKM in the germline V gene. The CDR3 extends over 17 amino acids. The CDR3 DNA follows: TGTGTCACGCTGGGACAGAACAACTTTGCAACTAATGAAAAACTGTTTTTT. Its translation: CVTLGQNNFATNEKLFF.